This TCR beta chain came from a study of blood T cell repertoires in COVID-19. Study-wide context: Whether acute or convalescent, the COVID-19 samples came from the United States, Italy and Spain. Sources were T cells, B-cell-depleted T cells, or PBMCs; the material itself was cDNA or gDNA.

As processed by the authors: Reference gene primers were amplified, and this amplification served to estimate nucleated cell counts. TCRdb keeps only in-frame clones here, not all; method: immunoSEQ multiplex PCR. V and J calls plus clone size are reproduced from that table; the DNA served to infer D and trimming. The data show fewer than 300,000 clones, 84% seen once. Sequenced input: peripheral blood. This receptor was taken from a human donor in a cohort sampled during active COVID-19.

CDR3 DNA sequence: TGTGCCAGCAGCCCCGACAGGGGGAACAGGTGGTACTTC. It specifies CASSPDRGNRWYF. This chain connects TRBV3-1 (or the pseudogene TRBV3-2) to TRBJ2-7; 9 bases agree with TRBD1. V lost 4 bases, J lost 12 bases, and 10 bases stayed unmatched. Germline V gene lookup returns CDR1 LGHDT and CDR2 YNNKEL (reference sequence). CDR3 length: 13 amino acids.